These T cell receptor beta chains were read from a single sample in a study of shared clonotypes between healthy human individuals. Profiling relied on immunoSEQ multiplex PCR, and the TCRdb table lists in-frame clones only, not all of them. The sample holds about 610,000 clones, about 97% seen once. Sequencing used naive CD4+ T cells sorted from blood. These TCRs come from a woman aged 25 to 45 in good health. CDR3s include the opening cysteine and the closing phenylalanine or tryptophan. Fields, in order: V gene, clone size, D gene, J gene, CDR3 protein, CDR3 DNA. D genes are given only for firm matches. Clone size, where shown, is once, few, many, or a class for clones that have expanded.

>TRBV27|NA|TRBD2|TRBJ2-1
CASSDYSGGEQFF
TGTGCCAGCAGTGACTATAGCGGGGGGGAGCAGTTCTTC
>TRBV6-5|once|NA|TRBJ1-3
CASSYRGSGNTIYF
TGTGCCAGCAGTTACCGTGGCTCTGGAAACACCATATATTTT
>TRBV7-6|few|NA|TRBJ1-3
CASSLGVGSSGNTIYF
TGTGCCAGCAGCTTAGGTGTCGGAAGCTCTGGAAACACCATATATTTT
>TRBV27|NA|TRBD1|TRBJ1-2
CASRSTGTGNYGYTF
TGTGCCAGCAGATCAACCGGGACAGGAAACTATGGCTACACCTTC
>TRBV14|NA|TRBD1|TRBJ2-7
CASSHSPGQGSHEQYF
TGTGCCAGCAGCCACTCCCCGGGACAGGGTTCCCACGAGCAGTACTTC
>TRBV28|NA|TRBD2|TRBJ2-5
CASGGGGAPQETQYF
TGTGCCAGCGGCGGGGGGGGAGCACCTCAAGAGACCCAGTACTTC
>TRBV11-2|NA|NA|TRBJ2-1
CASSFGQSTYNEQFF
TGTGCCAGCAGCTTCGGACAGAGTACTTACAATGAGCAGTTCTTC
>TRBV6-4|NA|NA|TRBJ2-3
CASSDHGLSTDTQYF
TGTGCCAGCAGTGACCACGGACTCAGCACAGATACGCAGTATTTT
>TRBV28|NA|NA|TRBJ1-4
CASRDSIEKLFF
TGTGCCAGCAGGGATTCCATTGAAAAACTGTTTTTT
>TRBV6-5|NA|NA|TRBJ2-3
CASRQDWGTDTQYF
TGTGCCAGCAGGCAGGACTGGGGAACAGATACGCAGTATTTT
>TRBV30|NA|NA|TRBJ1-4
CAWSGGSSVGEKLFF
TGTGCCTGGAGTGGAGGGAGTAGTGTTGGTGAAAAACTGTTTTTT